The 32 T cell receptor beta chains below were found in one sample sequenced in a study of CD8+ T cells in alopecia areata. Markers including CD4, CD8alpha, NKG2D and NKG2ACE guided sorting of pooled cutaneous lymph node cells. Sequencing used cDNA as its template, made by extracting RNA and reverse transcribing it. The data were produced by immunoSEQ multiplex PCR, yet TCRdb's version contains in-frame clones alone and is incomplete. Singletons are absent from the sample, which has under 350,000 clones. The sample was CD4+ T cells sorted from a lymph node. All receptors derive from a C3H/HeJ mouse with alopecia areata. The MHC haplotype of the strain is H2-k.

This clone was seen more than once but under ten times. The gene names here belong to mouse. The read terminates 4 residues ahead of where the CDR3 ends, so the germline J gene completes it. In the same sample, other DNA sequences code for this CDR3. The chain is built from TRBV13-1 and TRBJ2-4; 8 nucleotides match TRBD2. V trimming: 0 bases; J trimming: 0 bases; junction bases outside the gene matches: 3. Per germline, CDR1 NSHNY and CDR2 SYGAGN. The CDR3 extends over 16 amino acids. The CDR3 loop reads CASSDAWGGSQNTLYF. The part of the CDR3 DNA that was read is TGTGCCAGCAGTGATGCGTGGGGGGGGAGTCAAAAC.

This clone was recorded a few times. All gene names here are mouse names. Read data end 3 residues before the CDR3 end; the end is taken from the germline J gene. V is TRBV13-1 and J is TRBJ1-6, with 7 bases aligning to TRBD1. TRBJ1-6 is labeled an ORF, and its function is uncertain. The CDR3 runs 14 residues. Germline assignment: CDR1 NSHNY and CDR2 SYGAGN. Germline trimming cut 3 bases from V and 8 bases from J; bases unmatched to any gene: 5. This CDR3 is CASSVRGEDSPLYF. The sequenced CDR3 bases are TGTGCCAGCAGTGTCAGGGGGGAGGATTCGCCC.

A note on this clone: Gene names follow the mouse nomenclature. The sequence runs out 4 residues before the end of the CDR3; the remainder is reconstructed from the germline J gene. Within the sample, other DNA sequences also encode this same CDR3. The chain couples TRBV5 to TRBJ2-2, with 9 bases lining up with TRBD1. Germline V gene data show CDR1 as LGHNA and CDR2 as YNLKQL (reference sequence). The J segment lost 4 bases and the V segment lost 4 bases, leaving 1 base of the junction unmatched. This CDR3 region has 14 residues. The CDR3 loop is CASSRQGGTGQLYF. Partial CDR3 DNA: TGTGCCAGCAGCCGACAGGGGGGCACCGGG.

This clone has only a few counts. The gene names here belong to mouse. The read ends 4 residues shy of where the CDR3 ends; the end is completed using the germline J gene. This chain joins TRBV5 and TRBJ1-1, with TRBD1 identical over 7 bases. Germline V gene sequence: CDR1 LGHNA, CDR2 YNLKQL (reference sequence). CDR3 length equals 15 residues. Here the CDR3 reads CASSQVEGAKTEVFF. The sequenced part of the CDR3 DNA is TGTGCCAGCAGCCAAGTGGAGGGGGCAAAGACA.

This clone occurred many times. The germline and genes are mouse ones. The CDR3 goes on 4 residues after the read ends, and that part is filled in from the germline J gene. The chain carries TRBV17 and TRBJ1-1; a possible D gene is TRBD1 (6 bases). V gave up 2 bases and J gave up 0 bases, with 13 bases separating them. The CDR3 contains 16 residues. The germline V gene has CDR1 MNHDT and CDR2 YYDKIL. The CDR3 region is CASSRTPGTTNTEVFF. Partial CDR3 DNA: TGTGCTAGCAGTAGAACCCCCGGGACAACAAACACA. The full variable domain, its missing parts supplied by reference TRBV17 and TRBJ1-1, is DTTVKQNPRYKLARVGKPVNLICSQTMNHDTMYWYQKKPNQAPKLLLFYYDKILNREADTFEKFQSSRPNNSFCSLYIGSAGLEYSAMYLCASSRTPGTTNTEVFFGKGTRLTVV.

This clone has only a few counts. Gene names are the mouse ones. The CDR3 goes on 4 residues after the read ends, and that part is filled in from the germline J gene. This chain links TRBV16 with TRBJ2-2; D is possibly TRBD1 (6 bases). Germline CDR1 SGHSA, CDR2 FRNQAP. The CDR3 is made up of 13 amino acids. This CDR3 is CASSLAQGGQLYF. The sequenced CDR3 bases are TGTGCAAGCAGCTTAGCGCAGGGGGGG.

This clone was detected only a few times. Gene names and germline match the mouse. Sequencing ends 4 residues short of the CDR3 end; the germline J gene provides the rest. This chain connects TRBV5 to TRBJ2-3, with 9 bases fitting TRBD2. This CDR3 contains 17 residues. Per the germline V gene, CDR1 is LGHNA and CDR2 is YNLKQL (reference sequence). J gave up 0 bases and V 0 bases, and 4 bases lay outside the gene matches. The sequenced CDR3 bases are TGTGCCAGCAGCCAAGATTGGGACTGGGATAGTGCAGAA. This codes for CASSQDWDWDSAE. The entire CDR3 sequence reads CASSQDWDWDSAETLYF.

This clone was seen only a few times. Any gene name here is a mouse gene name. The read terminates 4 residues ahead of where the CDR3 ends, so the germline J gene completes it. The V call is TRBV5, the J call TRBJ1-1; the D gene is possibly TRBD1 (6 bases). Per germline, CDR1 LGHNA and CDR2 YNLKQL (reference sequence). The CDR3 is made up of 15 amino acids. V was pared by 2 bases and J by 1 base, with 11 bases between. The CDR3 DNA, read in part, is TGTGCCAGCAGCCAAATCCGGGACAAAAACACA. The encoded protein is CASSQIRDKNT. The whole CDR3 protein is CASSQIRDKNTEVFF.

The table lists this clone with a few counts. The gene symbols are mouse symbols. From the germline J gene comes the end of the CDR3, since the read stops 4 residues before it. The sample holds other DNA sequences that translate to the same CDR3. The J gene is TRBJ2-3, the V gene TRBV19; TRBD1 is a possible D gene (5 bases). The CDR3 totals 12 residues. V lost 5 bases and J lost 3, with 7 bases in between. Germline CDR1 is FNHDT and CDR2 is SITEND (reference sequence). The CDR3 here is CASSRQAETLYF. CDR3 DNA, as far as it was read: TGTGCCAGCAGCCGACAGGCAGAA.

On this clone itself: Mouse names are used for the genes. Read coverage stops 4 residues before the CDR3 terminus; the germline J gene supplies the remainder. At the DNA level, this CDR3 is encoded by other sequences in the same sample as well. J is TRBJ2-4 and V is TRBV19; possible D gene TRBD1, 5 bases. CDR1 and CDR2 from the germline V gene are FNHDT and SITEND (reference sequence). CDR3 length: 13 residues. The V end was cut by 3 bases, the J end by 0 bases, with 5 bases between. CDR3 in amino acids: CASSKGSQNTLYF. The CDR3 DNA, read in part, is TGTGCCAGCAGTAAGGGGAGTCAAAAC.

This clone was found a few times. The genes and germline here are from mouse. Read coverage stops 4 residues before the CDR3 terminus; the germline J gene supplies the remainder. The V call is TRBV5, the J call TRBJ1-1, with D possibly matching TRBD1 (6 bases). Per the germline V gene, CDR1 is LGHNA and CDR2 is YNLKQL (reference sequence). This CDR3 is built from 14 residues. Trimming took 2 bases from V and 4 from J, leaving 11 bases between them. The CDR3 loop reads CASSQRGGRTEVFF. The part of the CDR3 DNA that was read is TGTGCCAGCAGCCAAAGAGGGGGGCGCACA.

In the case of this clone: These gene names are mouse names. CDR3 DNA (partial): TGTGCCAGCAGTATTCGCAGGGGGCGCCGTGCAGAA. Protein sequence: CASSIRRGRRAE. The entire CDR3 protein is CASSIRRGRRAETLYF. The chain couples TRBV19 to TRBJ2-3; 8 nucleotides line up with TRBD1. The read is 4 residues too short to cover the CDR3 end, so that end is filled in from the germline J gene. The CDR3 consists of 16 residues. Germline lookup yields CDR1 FNHDT and CDR2 SITEND (reference sequence). The junction had 6 bases not matched to a gene; V was cut back by 2 bases and J by 1 base. Combining the CDR3 with reference TRBV19 and TRBJ2-3 gives the whole variable domain GGIITQTPKFLIGQEGQKLTLKCQQNFNHDTMYWYRQDSGKGLRLIYYSITENDLQKGDLSEGYDASREKKSSFSLTVTSAQKNEMAVFLCASSIRRGRRAETLYFGSGTRLTVL.

In its sample, this clone was seen a few times. Gene labels here are mouse ones. From the germline J gene comes the end of the CDR3, since the read stops 4 residues before it. This chain links TRBV1 with TRBJ2-1; the match to TRBD1 covers 7 bases. CDR1 is NSQYPW and CDR2 is LRSPGD in the germline V gene (reference sequence). The CDR3 is made up of 15 amino acids. The junction had 5 bases not matched to a gene; V was cut back by 3 bases and J by 3 bases. The CDR3 reads CTCSAPRDSYAEQFF. The part of the CDR3 DNA that was read is TGCACCTGCAGTGCCCCCCGGGACAGCTATGCT.

On this clone: Each gene name is a mouse one. The read terminates 4 residues before the CDR3 end, so the remaining end is supplied by the germline J gene. The chain combines TRBV13-1 with TRBJ2-3, with 10 bases that match TRBD2. Germline V gives CDR1 NSHNY, CDR2 SYGAGN. The V and J ends lost 6 bases and 3 bases, in that order; junction bases with no gene match: 4. The CDR3 covers 14 residues. CDR3 residues: CASIPGLGAETLYF. The sequenced part of the CDR3 DNA is TGTGCCAGCATCCCGGGACTGGGGGCAGAA.

This clone was found a few times. Gene names are mouse gene names. The read is 4 residues too short to cover the CDR3 end, so that end is filled in from the germline J gene. The chain recombines TRBV1 with TRBJ2-7, with unresolved D. This CDR3 comprises 13 residues. Trimming took 1 base from V and 0 from J, leaving 4 bases between them. Looked up from germline, CDR1 is NSQYPW and CDR2 is LRSPGD (reference sequence). The DNA read from the CDR3 is TGCACCTGCAGTGCAGGTCCCTCCTAT. Its translation: CTCSAGPSY. The entire CDR3 is CTCSAGPSYEQYF.

Details on this clone: Gene names follow the mouse nomenclature. The read terminates 4 residues ahead of where the CDR3 ends, so the germline J gene completes it. The rearrangement joins TRBV13-3 to TRBJ2-3, with TRBD2 matching over 7 bases. Germline loops: CDR1 NNHDY, CDR2 SYVADS. This CDR3 contains 15 residues. After removal of 5 bases from V and 0 bases from J, the junction contained 6 bases not matched to a gene. The CDR3 sequence: CASRRLGVSAETLYF. Partial CDR3 DNA: TGTGCCAGCAGAAGGCTGGGGGTTAGTGCAGAA.

Concerning this clone: The listed genes are named as in mouse. The read terminates 4 residues before the CDR3 end, so the remaining end is supplied by the germline J gene. This chain joins TRBV2 and TRBJ2-7, with 10 nucleotides matching TRBD2. Germline trimming cut 5 bases from V and 1 base from J; bases unmatched to any gene: 5. The CDR3 consists of 15 residues. Germline V gene lookup returns CDR1 LGHNA and CDR2 YSYQKL. CDR3 protein: CASSSPGGASYEQYF. The covered CDR3 bases are TGTGCCAGCAGCTCACCTGGGGGGGCTTCCTAT.

This clone was observed a few times. Gene labels here are mouse ones. The observed sequence ends 4 residues before the CDR3 terminus, with the missing tail filled in from the germline J gene. Other DNA sequences within the sample encode an identical CDR3. The chain joins TRBV17 to TRBJ1-1; possibly TRBD1 for D (5 bases). The germline gives CDR1 MNHDT, CDR2 YYDKIL. This CDR3 spans 13 amino acids. This CDR3 is CASSRDRQGEVFF. The covered CDR3 bases are TGTGCTAGCAGTAGAGATAGGCAGGGA.

About this clone itself: Mouse gene names apply. The CDR3 end falls 4 residues outside the read, so it is completed with the germline J gene. Other nucleotide sequences from this sample produce the same CDR3. The J gene is TRBJ2-2, the V gene TRBV13-1, with 8 nucleotides matching TRBD1. This CDR3 is 16 amino acids long. Germline V gene lookup returns CDR1 NSHNY and CDR2 SYGAGN. The ends lost 2 bases at V and 0 bases at J; junction bases unmatched: 3. CDR3 DNA, as far as it was read: TGTGCCAGCAGTGACGGGACAGGAGCAAACACCGGG. Protein: CASSDGTGANTG. The whole CDR3 sequence reads CASSDGTGANTGQLYF.

The table lists this clone with a few counts. The gene names given are mouse names. With the read ending 4 residues before the CDR3 end, the germline J gene is used to fill in that end. Other DNA sequences in this specimen translate into the identical CDR3. The chain has TRBV13-2 and TRBJ1-1; tentatively, D is TRBD1 (5 bases). The V end was cut by 3 bases, the J end by 0 bases, with 6 bases between. The CDR3 sequence is 13 residues long. Germline V gene sequence: CDR1 NNHNN, CDR2 SYGAGS (reference sequence). The CDR3 bases that were read are TGTGCCAGCGGTGGGGGACAGAACACA. It specifies CASGGGQNT. The full-length CDR3 reads as CASGGGQNTEVFF.

There are a few counts of this clone. The gene names given are mouse names. The read finishes 4 residues shy of the CDR3 end, and the germline J gene is used to complete it. This sequence joins TRBV13-1 and TRBJ1-2; D remains ambiguous. The CDR3 is 12 residues long. Trimming pared 1 base from V and 4 bases from J, leaving 5 bases between. Germline CDR1 reads NSHNY; CDR2 reads SYGAGN. The CDR3 sequence is CASSDKSSDYTF. CDR3 DNA (partial): TGTGCCAGCAGTGATAAAAGCTCC.

Worth noting for this clone: The genes are named according to mouse. The read ends 3 residues early relative to the CDR3; the germline J gene fills the gap. The V call is TRBV1, the J call TRBJ1-6, with D unresolved. TRBJ1-6 is flagged as an ORF with uncertain function. CDR3 length: 16 amino acids. Germline values: CDR1 NSQYPW, CDR2 LRSPGD (reference sequence). The V and J ends lost 2 bases and 0 bases respectively, with 8 bases between them. The sequenced CDR3 bases are TGCACCTGCAGTGCAAACAAATCTTCCTATAATTCGCCC. It codes for CTCSANKSSYNSP. Given in full, the CDR3 is CTCSANKSSYNSPLYF.

Ten or more counts support this clone. Mouse gene names apply. The sequenced fragment ends 4 residues before the CDR3 boundary, so the rest is inferred from the germline J gene. J is TRBJ2-3 and V is TRBV17; 9 bases align to TRBD1. CDR1 is MNHDT, CDR2 YYDKIL, per germline. This CDR3 region has 14 residues. Trimming cost V 3 bases and J 3 bases; bases outside gene matches: 1. This CDR3 reads CASSRDRGAETLYF. Incomplete CDR3 DNA: TGTGCTAGCAGTAGGGACAGGGGAGCAGAA.

This clone was seen a handful of times. Mouse gene names and germline throughout. The read terminates 4 residues ahead of where the CDR3 ends, so the germline J gene completes it. This rearrangement joins TRBV13-2 to TRBJ1-2, with D perhaps TRBD1 (5 bases). Germline lookup yields CDR1 NNHNN and CDR2 SYGAGS (reference sequence). Between the trimmed V and J ends, which lost 0 bases and 2 bases, there was a span of 11 bases. There are 15 residues in the CDR3. The CDR3 loop reads CASGDAGGGNSDYTF. The CDR3 DNA, read in part, is TGTGCCAGCGGTGATGCGGGGGGAGGGAACTCC.

Ten or more counts support this clone. Mouse names are used for the genes. The CDR3 end falls 4 residues outside the read, so it is completed with the germline J gene. The chain combines TRBV19 with TRBJ2-7; D perhaps matches TRBD1 (6 bases). V lost 4 bases, J lost 0 bases, and 8 bases lay in between. Per germline, CDR1 FNHDT and CDR2 SITEND (reference sequence). The CDR3 length is 13 residues. The covered CDR3 bases are TGTGCCAGCAGTCGGGACACCTCCTAT. Encoded protein: CASSRDTSY. The CDR3 reads in full as CASSRDTSYEQYF. The variable domain in full, completed from reference TRBV19 and TRBJ2-7, reads GGIITQTPKFLIGQEGQKLTLKCQQNFNHDTMYWYRQDSGKGLRLIYYSITENDLQKGDLSEGYDASREKKSSFSLTVTSAQKNEMAVFLCASSRDTSYEQYFGPGTRLTVL.

As concerns this clone: Genes and germline come from the mouse. The read stops 4 residues short of the end of the CDR3; the missing end is completed from the germline J gene. This sequence joins TRBV13-1 and TRBJ2-7; 9 nucleotides agree with TRBD2. This CDR3 is built from 13 residues. Germline V CDR1 and CDR2: NSHNY, SYGAGN. Here the CDR3 reads CASSGLGVDEQYF. The sequenced part of the CDR3 DNA is TGTGCCAGCAGTGGACTGGGGGTTGAT.

Comment on this clone: The gene symbols are mouse symbols. The read terminates 4 residues ahead of where the CDR3 ends, so the germline J gene completes it. The chain links TRBV19 to TRBJ2-1, with a tentative D call TRBD2 (6 bases). The V and J ends lost 2 bases and 6 bases respectively, with 9 bases between them. This CDR3 is built from 13 residues. Per the germline V gene, CDR1 is FNHDT and CDR2 is SITEND (reference sequence). The covered CDR3 bases are TGTGCCAGCAGTATTCCTGGGGTTGCT. This gives the protein CASSIPGVA. The full-length CDR3 reads as CASSIPGVAEQFF. The full variable domain, rest sourced from reference TRBV19 and TRBJ2-1, is GGIITQTPKFLIGQEGQKLTLKCQQNFNHDTMYWYRQDSGKGLRLIYYSITENDLQKGDLSEGYDASREKKSSFSLTVTSAQKNEMAVFLCASSIPGVAEQFFGPGTRLTVL.

Only a few counts were recorded for this clone. The listed genes are named as in mouse. The read terminates 4 residues ahead of where the CDR3 ends, so the germline J gene completes it. The chain couples TRBV19 to TRBJ2-3, with 8 nucleotides matching TRBD2. The CDR3 contains 14 residues. Germline-derived CDR1 and CDR2 are FNHDT and SITEND (reference sequence). J lost 3 bases, V lost 4 bases, and 4 bases had no gene match. Incomplete CDR3 DNA: TGTGCCAGCAGTCCCGTGGGGGGGGCAGAA. Its translation: CASSPVGGAE. The CDR3, in full, reads CASSPVGGAETLYF.

This clone was observed a few times. Genes and germline come from the mouse. The read ends 4 residues shy of where the CDR3 ends; the end is completed using the germline J gene. The V gene is TRBV13-3, the J gene TRBJ1-2; TRBD1 is a possible D gene (5 bases). V was pared by 0 bases and J by 0 bases, with 9 bases between. The CDR3 is 15 residues long. The germline gives CDR1 NNHDY, CDR2 SYVADS. This CDR3 reads CASSDARQPNSDYTF. Partial CDR3 DNA: TGTGCCAGCAGTGATGCGAGACAGCCAAACTCC.

To note about this clone: Any gene name here is a mouse gene name. The sequenced fragment ends 4 residues before the CDR3 boundary, so the rest is inferred from the germline J gene. This chain links TRBV17 with TRBJ2-5, with D maybe TRBD1 (5 bases). Germline V lookup: CDR1 MNHDT, CDR2 YYDKIL. The CDR3 is 15 residues long. This chain's CDR3 is CASSRDHQGRDTQYF. The covered CDR3 bases are TGTGCTAGCAGTAGAGATCATCAGGGAAGGGAC.

This clone was observed a few times. Here the gene names and germline are mouse. The CDR3 goes on 4 residues after the read ends, and that part is filled in from the germline J gene. At the DNA level, this CDR3 is encoded by other sequences in the same sample as well. The chain links TRBV5 to TRBJ2-2, with TRBD1 as a possible D gene (6 bases). This CDR3 comprises 16 residues. V lost 1 base to trimming and J lost 1 base, with 10 bases between them. Germline CDR1 is LGHNA and CDR2 is YNLKQL (reference sequence). CDR3 bases read: TGTGCCAGCAGCCAAGTTCCAGGGGTAAACACCGGG. Its translation: CASSQVPGVNTG. The whole CDR3 sequence is CASSQVPGVNTGQLYF.

This clone occurred a few times. Here the gene names and germline are mouse. The read falls 4 residues short of the CDR3 end, and the missing part is taken from the germline J gene. This chain links TRBV31 with TRBJ2-3, with D possibly being TRBD1 (7 bases). Germline V gene data show CDR1 as GKSSPN and CDR2 as SITVG. The V end lost 1 base, the J end lost 0 bases, and 11 bases lay between the germline ends. The CDR3 contains 15 residues. This CDR3 reads CAWSPRGTSAETLYF. Partial CDR3 DNA: TGTGCCTGGAGTCCCAGGGGGACTAGTGCAGAA.